The clone carrying this TCR beta chain was counted between two and nine times. The target antigen is unknown. This sample is part of a study of beta chain features in type 1 diabetes. Study details: About 110,000,000 sorted cells were examined across all samples.

Overall study results and limits: The study found moderately but significantly shorter TCRB CDR3s in all four CD4+ subsets of Type 1 diabetes patients. In type 1 diabetes patients, VDJ junctions had fewer insertions; deletions at these junctions were more frequent. The study found that naive, central memory and Treg TCRB repertoires appeared more similar in patients than in healthy donors.

Isolated RNA was reverse transcribed in full, so expressed TCRB transcripts were sequenced. Sequenced by immunoSEQ multiplex PCR; TCRdb stores in-frame clones only, minus some. The table includes about 180,000 clones, over 6% detected once. CDR3 size: 14 residues. Deletions cut 1 base from V and 4 bases from J, with 8 bases between. Germline V gene sequence: CDR1 SGHVS, CDR2 FQNEAQ. This receptor was obtained from a young man with type 1 diabetes. Material: central memory CD4+ T cells from blood. The V and J genes are TRBV7-8 and TRBJ2-1; no clear D gene. The CDR3 region is CASSLESAYNEQFF. The CDR3 DNA is TGTGCCAGCAGCTTAGAAAGCGCATACAATGAGCAGTTCTTC. Combining the CDR3 with reference TRBV7-8 and TRBJ2-1 gives the whole variable domain GAGVSQSPRYKVAKRGQDVALRCDPISGHVSLFWYQQALGQGPEFLTYFQNEAQLDKSGLPSDRFFAERPEGSVSTLKIQRTQQEDSAVYLCASSLESAYNEQFFGPGTRLTVL.